A single sample is the source of the 13 T cell receptor beta chains below, sequenced in a study of T cell responses to AZD1222 COVID-19 vaccine. Measured with immunoSEQ multiplex PCR; TCRdb has only the in-frame clones, and not every one. The data contain tens of thousands of clones, around 90% of them singletons. The input for sequencing was peripheral blood, taken on day 0 of AZD1222 vaccination. The receptors derive from an adult in good health.

The chain employs TRBV5-6 and TRBJ1-3, with 9 bases lining up with TRBD1. Per the germline V gene, CDR1 is SGHDT and CDR2 is YYEEEE. The ends lost 4 bases at V and 2 bases at J; junction bases unmatched: 10. This CDR3 is 17 amino acids long. The CDR3 is CASSRTEGQGPGNTIYF. DNA of the CDR3: TGTGCCAGCAGCCGGACCGAGGGACAGGGTCCTGGAAACACCATATATTTT.

The gene calls are TRBV7-8 and TRBJ1-6; D uncertain. Germline CDR1 reads SGHVS; CDR2 reads FQNEAQ. This CDR3 comprises 18 residues. V lost 5 bases, J lost 7 bases, and 24 bases lay in between. The CDR3 spells CASSERVLGVGDNSPLHF. In DNA form, the CDR3 reads TGTGCCAGCAGCGAAAGGGTCCTCGGTGTGGGTGACAATTCACCCCTCCACTTT.

This rearrangement joins TRBV6-5 to TRBJ1-1, with D perhaps matching TRBD1 (5 bases). The V and J ends lost 7 bases and 3 bases respectively, with 12 bases between them. In germline, CDR1 is MNHEY, CDR2 SVGAGI. CDR3 length equals 13 residues. The DNA for the CDR3 is TGTGCCAGCATGAAGGGGCTGGACACTGAAGCTTTCTTT. Amino acids: CASMKGLDTEAFF.

V gene TRBV6-1 combines with J gene TRBJ2-5, with TRBD1 as a possible D gene (6 bases). This CDR3 spans 15 amino acids. Germline V gives CDR1 MNHNS, CDR2 SASEGT. Trimming cost V 3 bases and J 5 bases, with 16 bases left between them. The CDR3 sequence is CASSERAGAWETQYF. The CDR3, as DNA: TGTGCCAGCAGTGAGAGGGCAGGGGCCTGGGAGACCCAGTACTTC.

This chain joins TRBV2 and TRBJ1-5; D gene uncertain. Looked up from germline, CDR1 is SNHLY and CDR2 is FYNNEI. The CDR3 consists of 16 residues. V lost 7 bases and J lost 2, with 18 bases in between. The CDR3 DNA reads as TGTGCCAGCACTATTCAGGCCCTAAGGGGCAATCAGCCCCAGCATTTT. It translates to CASTIQALRGNQPQHF.

This chain uses TRBV18 with TRBJ1-3; no clear D. The CDR3 extends over 16 amino acids. Trimming pared 6 bases from V and 2 bases from J, leaving 17 bases between. The V gene's germline CDR1 is KGHSH and CDR2 LQKENI. The CDR3 nucleotides read TGTGCCAGCTCTCCCTACCGGGGAGATCCTGGAAACACCATATATTTT. Amino acids: CASSPYRGDPGNTIYF.

The chain recombines TRBV4-1 with TRBJ2-6, with D possibly called TRBD1 or TRBD2 (6 bases each). Between the trimmed V and J ends, which lost 3 bases and 1 base, there was a span of 22 bases. The CDR3 totals 20 residues. CDR1 and CDR2 from the germline V gene are MGHRA and YSYEKL. CDR3 DNA: TGCGCCAGCAGCCATACTTCCGGGGGCGTTTCTCTATCTGGGGCCAACGTCCTGACTTTC. Amino acids: CASSHTSGGVSLSGANVLTF.

The CDR3 nucleotides read TGTGCCTGGAGTGTAGCCGGAATGAACACTGAAGCTTTCTTT. Its protein product is CAWSVAGMNTEAFF. The V and J genes are TRBV30 and TRBJ1-1; no definite D call. In germline, CDR1 is GTSNPN, CDR2 SVGIG (reference sequence). The CDR3 sequence is 14 residues long. V was clipped by 0 bases and J by 0 bases, with 8 bases between them.

This clone turned up a few times. This sequence joins TRBV11-2 and TRBJ2-5, with a tentative D call TRBD1 (5 bases). Trimming removed 3 bases from V and 2 bases from J, with 7 bases in between. The CDR3 sequence is 13 residues long. Germline lookup yields CDR1 SGHAT and CDR2 FQNNGV. CDR3 region: CASSLTVQETQYF. CDR3 bases: TGTGCCAGCAGCTTGACAGTGCAAGAGACCCAGTACTTC.

This sequence joins TRBV6-5 and TRBJ2-7; 9 bases map to TRBD1. Germline loops: CDR1 MNHEY, CDR2 SVGAGI. The CDR3 is made up of 15 amino acids. V trimming: 0 bases; J trimming: 6 bases; junction bases outside the gene matches: 6. The CDR3 loop reads CASSYSPGQGGEQYF. The CDR3, as DNA: TGTGCCAGCAGTTACTCCCCGGGACAGGGTGGCGAGCAGTACTTC.

This clone was seen only once. This chain joins TRBV6-5 and TRBJ2-1, with TRBD2 matching over 9 bases. The CDR3 extends over 16 amino acids. Trimming at V came to 0 bases and at J to 9 bases, leaving 9 bases not matched to a gene. Germline-derived CDR1 and CDR2 are MNHEY and SVGAGI. CDR3 sequence (DNA): TGTGCCAGCAGTTACTCGTTCGCGGGGGGGCTTGGTGAGCAGTTCTTC. It is translated as CASSYSFAGGLGEQFF.

The chain carries TRBV6-5 and TRBJ2-1; 11 bases line up with TRBD2. The CDR3 totals 15 residues. V shed 5 bases and J 7 bases; nucleotides not matched to a gene: 7. Germline V gene lookup returns CDR1 MNHEY and CDR2 SVGAGI. CDR3 in amino acids: CASSTIAGGPNEQFF. CDR3 in DNA: TGTGCCAGCAGTACAATAGCGGGGGGGCCTAATGAGCAGTTCTTC.

The rearrangement uses TRBV5-5 and TRBJ1-2, with D possibly TRBD1 on 5 matching bases. CDR1 SGHKS and CDR2 YYEKEE come from the germline V gene (reference sequence). This CDR3 spans 13 amino acids. V lost 3 bases and J lost 6, with 12 bases in between. The CDR3, as DNA: TGTGCCAGCAGCTCGGGAACAGGTGATGGCTACACCTTC. It specifies CASSSGTGDGYTF.